The clone carrying this T cell receptor beta chain was picked up many times. The antigen is not known. All TCR cDNA molecules were individually tagged with a unique molecular identifier. TCRdb reanalysed the 5' RACE reads using MiXCR and keeps one entry per CDR3 protein. In the table there are about 13,000 distinct CDR3 sequences, 5.1% of which are singletons. The time point denotes: sample taken at primary tumor resection. Without sorting, whole RNA was sequenced from tumor, nontumor lung or frozen PBMC. These data are taken from a study of spatial heterogeneity in lung cancer. Points from the study as a whole: Tumors with more nonsynonymous mutations had more expanded intratumoral alpha and beta TCRs.

The CDR3 covers 17 residues. Per the germline V gene, CDR1 is MNHEY and CDR2 is SVGAGI. J lost 1 base, V lost 6 bases, and 6 bases had no gene match. The origin of this receptor is a male donor with early-stage non-small cell lung cancer. The material sequenced was lung tumor tissue, taken at surgery. The V call is TRBV6-5, the J call TRBJ2-1; 13 positions match TRBD2. The CDR3: CASRGGTSGVSYNEQFF. Here the CDR3 DNA reads TGTGCCAGCAGGGGGGGGACTAGCGGGGTTTCCTACAATGAGCAGTTCTTC.